The next 18 T cell receptor beta chains were all read from a single sample in a study of siplizumab effects on memory and regulatory T cells. Clones were sequenced by immunoSEQ multiplex PCR, and TCRdb holds only the in-frame ones, with some missing. This sample has 50,000 or so clones, with 90% to 95% found just once. The sample comprised CD8+ T cells sorted from blood. The receptors here all came from a human donor in good health.

V and J are TRBV7-2 and TRBJ2-7; D is ambiguous. Germline V gives CDR1 SGHTA, CDR2 FQGNSA. CDR3 length equals 12 residues. Trimming took 1 base from V and 12 from J, leaving 13 bases between them. The CDR3 is CASSLVMGLLYF. CDR3 in DNA: TGTGCCAGCAGCTTAGTTATGGGGTTACTGTACTTC.

V gene TRBV29-1 combines with J gene TRBJ2-1, with D perhaps matching TRBD2 (6 bases). Looked up from germline, CDR1 is SQVTM and CDR2 is ANQGSEA. The CDR3 runs to 16 residues. With 4 bases removed from V and 1 base from J, the gap between germline ends came to 17 bases. The CDR3 reads CSVAPSGGESYNEQFF. CDR3 in DNA: TGCAGCGTTGCCCCCTCCGGGGGAGAGTCCTACAATGAGCAGTTCTTC.

This clone was detected only once. The chain links TRBV19 to TRBJ2-5; 8 bases line up with TRBD1. With 8 bases clipped from V and 1 base from J, the junction kept 0 bases outside the gene matches. Germline V gene sequence: CDR1 LNHDA, CDR2 SQIVND (reference sequence). This CDR3 is built from 12 residues. This chain's CDR3 is CASGQGQETQYF. CDR3 nucleotides: TGTGCCAGTGGACAGGGCCAAGAGACCCAGTACTTC.

V and J are TRBV6-5 and TRBJ2-5; either TRBD1 or TRBD2 may supply D (6 bases each). Germline V lookup: CDR1 MNHEY, CDR2 SVGAGI. CDR3 length: 13 amino acids. Trimming cost V 6 bases and J 6 bases, with 14 bases left between them. The CDR3 sequence: CASRRGEAKTQYF. CDR3 nucleotide sequence: TGTGCCAGCAGAAGGGGGGAGGCGAAGACCCAGTACTTC.

This clone showed up just once. V and J are TRBV6-5 and TRBJ1-1, with 8 bases matching TRBD1. This CDR3 has 13 amino acids. The V gene's germline CDR1 is MNHEY and CDR2 SVGAGI. The J segment lost 1 base and the V segment lost 5 bases, leaving 0 bases of the junction unmatched. The chain's CDR3 is CASSGQGNTEAFF. DNA for the CDR3: TGTGCCAGCAGTGGACAGGGGAACACTGAAGCTTTCTTT.

The chain uses TRBV7-9 and TRBJ1-2, with D maybe TRBD1 (5 bases). CDR3 length equals 14 residues. Trimming removed 5 bases at V and 4 bases at J, with 14 bases between. Germline CDR1 is SEHNR and CDR2 is FQNEAQ (reference sequence). CDR3: CASSPMGGSYGYTF. The CDR3 coding sequence is TGTGCCAGCAGCCCGATGGGGGGGAGCTATGGCTACACCTTC.

J is TRBJ1-5 and V is TRBV5-6; 7 bases are a match to TRBD1. This CDR3 contains 14 residues. Trimming cost V 2 bases and J 7 bases; bases outside gene matches: 6. Germline-derived CDR1 and CDR2 are SGHDT and YYEEEE. In DNA, the CDR3 is TGTGCCAGCAGCTTTTCTACAGGGGAACAGCCCCAGCATTTT. It specifies CASSFSTGEQPQHF.

This clone was seen only once. As DNA, the CDR3 is TGTGCCAGCAGCCGGACAGACAGGGGCCCTTCCTACGAGCAGTACTTC. This codes for CASSRTDRGPSYEQYF. The chain has TRBV5-5 and TRBJ2-7; 8 bases agree with TRBD1. CDR1 is SGHKS, CDR2 YYEKEE, per germline (reference sequence). V gave up 4 bases and J gave up 1 base; unmatched junction bases: 10. This CDR3 is 16 amino acids long.

The rearrangement joins TRBV9 to TRBJ2-1; possibly TRBD1 for D (5 bases). There are 13 residues in the CDR3. Looked up from germline, CDR1 is SGDLS and CDR2 is YYNGEE. The V and J ends lost 4 bases and 4 bases respectively, with 9 bases between them. CDR3 sequence reads: CASSRTTYNEQFF. CDR3 DNA sequence: TGTGCCAGCAGCCGGACAACTTACAATGAGCAGTTCTTC.

The chain combines TRBV7-3 with TRBJ2-1; TRBD2 aligns across 13 bases. Unmatched junction bases numbered 2, after V lost 3 bases and J lost 6 bases. The CDR3 has 15 residues. Per the germline V gene, CDR1 is SGHTA and CDR2 is FQGTGA. The DNA of the CDR3 is TGTGCCAGCAGCTTTGGGACTAGCGGGACCAATGAGCAGTTCTTC. Translating it yields CASSFGTSGTNEQFF. The whole variable domain, filled in from reference TRBV7-3 and TRBJ2-1, reads GAGVSQTPSNKVTEKGKYVELRCDPISGHTALYWYRQSLGQGPEFLIYFQGTGAADDSGLPNDRFFAVRPEGSVSTLKIQRTERGDSAVYLCASSFGTSGTNEQFFGPGTRLTVL.

In this sample, this clone turned up once. The chain carries TRBV9 and TRBJ1-5; possible D gene TRBD1, 5 bases. Germline V gene sequence: CDR1 SGDLS, CDR2 YYNGEE. V lost 0 bases and J 7 bases, leaving 11 bases between the germline ends. This CDR3 region has 14 residues. CDR3 residues: CASSVGGAQQPQHF. CDR3 nucleotides: TGTGCCAGCAGCGTAGGTGGGGCTCAGCAGCCCCAGCATTTT.

This sequence joins TRBV15 and TRBJ2-1; 7 nucleotides line up with TRBD1. Looked up from germline, CDR1 is LNHNV and CDR2 is YYDKDF (reference sequence). The CDR3 consists of 14 residues. The V segment lost 5 bases and the J segment 4 bases; nucleotides outside the gene matches: 5. CDR3 coding DNA: TGTGCCACCAGCGGACGGACAGGATACAATGAGCAGTTCTTC. Its protein product is CATSGRTGYNEQFF.

The chain combines TRBV6-6 with TRBJ2-2, with 8 nucleotides matching TRBD2. The CDR3 totals 14 residues. The trim removed 5 bases at V and 7 bases at J, leaving 6 bases unmatched. Per the germline V gene, CDR1 is MNHNY and CDR2 is SVGAGI (reference sequence). CDR3 nucleotides: TGTGCCAGCAGTAAGACTAGCGATCACGGGGAGCTGTTTTTT. Its translation: CASSKTSDHGELFF.

This chain connects TRBV19 to TRBJ2-6; TRBD2 might be the D (6 bases). Trimming removed 5 bases from V and 2 bases from J, with 19 bases in between. CDR3 length: 18 amino acids. The germline V gene has CDR1 LNHDA and CDR2 SQIVND (reference sequence). CDR3 sequence reads: CASSFGAGLVPGANVLTF. Written as DNA, the CDR3 is TGTGCCAGTAGTTTCGGGGCGGGGCTCGTTCCTGGGGCCAACGTCCTGACTTTC.

V is TRBV29-1 and J is TRBJ1-4; TRBD1 aligns across 8 bases. Trimming cost V 2 bases and J 6 bases; bases outside gene matches: 8. CDR3 length equals 15 residues. Germline V gene data show CDR1 as SQVTM and CDR2 as ANQGSEA. This chain's CDR3 is CSVETSRGLDEKLFF. The DNA of the CDR3 is TGCAGCGTTGAAACGTCCAGGGGGCTTGATGAAAAACTGTTTTTT.

The rearrangement joins TRBV28 to TRBJ2-2; no clear D gene. The germline V gene encodes CDR1 MDHEN and CDR2 SYDVKM. The CDR3 has 14 residues. Trimming cost V 7 bases and J 3 bases, with 12 bases left between them. CDR3 DNA: TGTGCCAGCACCCTCGACGGATACACCGGGGAGCTGTTTTTT. This codes for CASTLDGYTGELFF.

V usage is TRBV7-9 and J usage is TRBJ1-3, with D unresolved. V lost 3 bases to trimming and J lost 3 bases, with 12 bases between them. Germline V CDR1 and CDR2: SEHNR, FQNEAQ (reference sequence). CDR3 length: 15 amino acids. The CDR3 protein is CASSLGSGIGNTIYF. DNA for the CDR3: TGTGCCAGCAGCTTGGGGTCTGGGATTGGAAACACCATATATTTT. The whole variable domain, remainder taken from reference TRBV7-9 and TRBJ1-3, is DTGVSQNPRHKITKRGQNVTFRCDPISEHNRLYWYRQTLGQGPEFLTYFQNEAQLEKSRLLSDRFSAERPKGSFSTLEIQRTEQGDSAMYLCASSLGSGIGNTIYFGEGSWLTVV.

The chain couples TRBV19 to TRBJ1-2; a weak D match, TRBD1 (6 bases). V was cut by 2 bases and J by 6 bases, with 16 bases left in between. The CDR3 totals 15 residues. Germline CDR1 LNHDA, CDR2 SQIVND (reference sequence). CDR3 sequence: CASSIRQEILNGYTF. The CDR3 region has the DNA TGTGCCAGTAGTATAAGACAGGAGATACTTAATGGCTACACCTTC.